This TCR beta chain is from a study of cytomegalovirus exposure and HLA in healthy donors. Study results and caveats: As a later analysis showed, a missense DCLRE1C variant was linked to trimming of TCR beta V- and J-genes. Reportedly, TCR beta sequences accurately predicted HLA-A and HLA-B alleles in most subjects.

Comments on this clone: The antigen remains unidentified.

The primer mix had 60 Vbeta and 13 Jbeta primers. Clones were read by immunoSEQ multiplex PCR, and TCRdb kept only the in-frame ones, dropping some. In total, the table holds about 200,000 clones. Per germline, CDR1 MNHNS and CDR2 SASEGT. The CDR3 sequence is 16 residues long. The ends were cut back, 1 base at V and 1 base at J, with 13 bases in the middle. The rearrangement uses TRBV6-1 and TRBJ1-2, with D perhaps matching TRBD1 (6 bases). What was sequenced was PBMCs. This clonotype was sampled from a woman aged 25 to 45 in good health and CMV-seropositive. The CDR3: CASSEVGQTLNYGYTF. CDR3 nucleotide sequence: TGTGCCAGCAGTGAAGTCGGACAGACACTTAACTATGGCTACACCTTC.